Below are 32 T cell receptor beta chains sequenced from a single sample in a study of human T cells and chemical hapten exposure. Time point of the sample: patch test 2, 6 weeks after DPC sensitization. Regarding treatment: therapeutic diphenylcyclopropenone sensitization with weekly scalp DPC. A single record per CDR3 protein comes from TCRdb applying MiXCR to the RACE reads. Among about 40,000 distinct CDR3 sequences listed, about 3.5% were seen once. Sample: whole blood, taken in connection with sensitization to the hapten diphenylcyclopropenone (DPC). The receptors were gathered from a man aged 35-49 years with alopecia areata. Some clones in this sample may be carry-over from other donors' samples.

In this sample, this clonotype turned up many times. The rearrangement links TRBV2 to TRBJ2-1; D unclear. The ends were cut back, 1 base at V and 0 bases at J, with 7 bases in the middle. This CDR3 is built from 15 residues. Germline V CDR1 and CDR2: SNHLY, FYNNEI. The CDR3 nucleotides read TGTGCCAGCAGTGAAGAATTTGGCTCCTACAATGAGCAGTTCTTC. Protein: CASSEEFGSYNEQFF.

This clonotype was recorded at least ten times. The rearrangement links TRBV20-1 to TRBJ2-1; 7 bases align to TRBD2. Germline V gene lookup returns CDR1 DFQATT and CDR2 SNEGSKA (reference sequence). V lost 0 bases and J lost 4; bases outside the gene matches: 9. CDR3 length equals 16 residues. This chain's CDR3 is CSAREPSGREYNEQFF. The CDR3 DNA reads TGCAGTGCTAGAGAGCCTAGCGGAAGGGAGTACAATGAGCAGTTCTTC.

This clonotype has at least ten counts. The chain recombines TRBV4-2 with TRBJ2-6, with 7 positions matching TRBD2. This CDR3 is 16 amino acids long. Germline CDR1 and CDR2: LGHNA and YNFKEQ. Trimming cost V 1 base and J 0 bases; bases outside gene matches: 0. CDR3 loop: CASSQGGGSGANVLTF. CDR3 DNA: TGTGCCAGCAGCCAAGGGGGGGGCTCTGGGGCCAACGTCCTGACTTTC.

Only a few counts were recorded for this clonotype. The V gene is TRBV2, the J gene TRBJ2-3; D is ambiguous. This CDR3 contains 12 residues. V was cut by 8 bases and J by 5 bases, with 11 bases left in between. Germline lookup yields CDR1 SNHLY and CDR2 FYNNEI. The CDR3 nucleotides are TGTGCCAGCGGGGTCCAAGAAGATACGCAGTATTTT. Translated, it gives CASGVQEDTQYF.

Ten or more counts support this clonotype. The chain joins TRBV6-1 to TRBJ1-1; D may be TRBD1 (6 bases). The CDR3 is 14 amino acids. V shed 8 bases and J shed 2 bases, with 15 bases lying between them. From germline, CDR1 is MNHNS and CDR2 SASEGT. Here the CDR3 DNA reads TGTGCCAGCCTGGAACAGGGACCTAACACTGAAGCTTTCTTT. Translated: CASLEQGPNTEAFF.

In its sample, this clonotype was seen many times. A read error may produce the germline difference seen at one junction end. The J gene is TRBJ2-1, the V gene TRBV24-1; D is perhaps TRBD2 (6 bases). Germline V lookup: CDR1 KGHDR, CDR2 SFDVKD. The CDR3 spans 15 residues. The CDR3 is CATRDRGTGHNEQFF. The CDR3 bases are TGTGCCACCCGTGATCGCGGGACCGGGCACAATGAGCAGTTCTTC.

Ten or more counts support this clonotype. This chain links TRBV4-1 with TRBJ2-1, with 10 bases aligning to TRBD2. CDR3 size: 17 residues. With 0 bases clipped from V and 4 bases from J, the junction kept 6 bases outside the gene matches. Germline-derived CDR1 and CDR2 are MGHRA and YSYEKL. The CDR3 sequence is CASSQEFLAGAYNEQFF. CDR3 DNA sequence: TGCGCCAGCAGCCAAGAGTTCCTAGCGGGAGCATACAATGAGCAGTTCTTC.

This clonotype is medium-sized within its sample. The rearrangement uses TRBV29-1 and TRBJ2-6; D not certain. Trimming removed 4 bases from V and 3 bases from J, with 13 bases in between. CDR3 length equals 15 residues. Looked up from germline, CDR1 is SQVTM and CDR2 is ANQGSEA. In DNA form, the CDR3 reads TGCAGCGTTGGGGATCCTCCTGGTGGGGCCAACGTCCTGACTTTC. This sequence encodes CSVGDPPGGANVLTF.

This clonotype was picked up many times. The chain joins TRBV12-3 or TRBV12-4 to TRBJ2-7; TRBD2 matches at 13 bases. V lost 5 bases and J lost 3; bases outside the gene matches: 1. CDR3 length equals 14 residues. The CDR3: CASSRTSGSYEQYF. The DNA for the CDR3 is TGTGCCAGCAGTCGGACTAGCGGGAGCTACGAGCAGTACTTC.

A word on this clonotype: This sequence may be a read error, since a much larger clone differs from it by one base. DNA of the CDR3: TGTGCCAGCAGTACCGGACAGGGGGAGGCATATGAGCAGTTCTTC. Translating it yields CASSTGQGEAYEQFF. This chain connects TRBV6-2 or TRBV6-3 to TRBJ2-1; the match to TRBD1 covers 10 bases. This CDR3 has 15 amino acids. Germline-derived CDR1 and CDR2 are MNHEY and SVGEGT. J lost 8 bases, V lost 5 bases, and 9 bases had no gene match.

This clonotype was seen ten or more times. The chain uses TRBV2 and TRBJ2-2; 10 bases are a match to TRBD2. The germline V gene encodes CDR1 SNHLY and CDR2 FYNNEI. The V and J ends lost 5 bases and 2 bases, in that order; junction bases with no gene match: 8. The CDR3 runs to 17 residues. CDR3 nucleotides: TGTGCCAGCAGTTCGCTAGCGGGAGTATCAAACACCGGGGAGCTGTTTTTT. Residues: CASSSLAGVSNTGELFF.

This clonotype was counted ten times or more. The chain joins TRBV2 to TRBJ2-2; 8 bases are a match to TRBD1. The V segment lost 7 bases and the J segment 4 bases; nucleotides outside the gene matches: 5. From germline, CDR1 is SNHLY and CDR2 FYNNEI. CDR3 length equals 14 residues. The CDR3, as DNA: TGTGCCAGCACCCTTCAGGGGGCCACCGGGGAGCTGTTTTTT. This sequence encodes CASTLQGATGELFF.

This clonotype has a count of ten or more. The chain combines TRBV19 with TRBJ2-6, with 7 bases fitting TRBD2. V shed 1 base, J shed 0 bases, and the junction held 0 bases outside the gene matches. Germline CDR1 is LNHDA and CDR2 is SQIVND (reference sequence). This CDR3 has 16 amino acids. Written as DNA, the CDR3 is TGTGCCAGTAGTATAGCGGGGGGCTCTGGGGCCAACGTCCTGACTTTC. Protein: CASSIAGGSGANVLTF.

In this sample, this clonotype turned up many times. The chain couples TRBV11-2 to TRBJ2-3; 7 bases fit TRBD2. The CDR3 is made up of 15 amino acids. Losses at the gene ends were 5 bases for V and 4 bases for J; bases not matched to a gene: 9. Germline values: CDR1 SGHAT, CDR2 FQNNGV. CDR3 amino acids: CASSPRLAGADTQYF. The CDR3 DNA reads TGTGCCAGCAGCCCCCGACTAGCAGGTGCAGATACGCAGTATTTT.

This clonotype appeared many times. This chain connects TRBV4-3 to TRBJ1-1; no reliable D call. Trimming removed 1 base from V and 3 bases from J, with 9 bases in between. This CDR3 spans 14 amino acids. Germline V lookup: CDR1 LGHNA, CDR2 YSLEER. The CDR3 DNA reads TGCGCCAGCAGCCAAGGTCACGGGTACACTGAAGCTTTCTTT. It encodes CASSQGHGYTEAFF.

The sample holds many counts of this clonotype. The chain combines TRBV28 with TRBJ2-5; the match to TRBD2 covers 11 bases. V lost 6 bases to trimming and J lost 3 bases; unmatched junction nucleotides: 6. From germline, CDR1 is MDHEN and CDR2 SYDVKM. This CDR3 comprises 15 residues. The CDR3 coding sequence is TGTGCCAGCAGGATGGTAGCGGGAGGGAAAGAGACCCAGTACTTC. It codes for CASRMVAGGKETQYF.

This clonotype was found many times. This chain connects TRBV20-1 to TRBJ1-1; D is undetermined. The CDR3 extends over 14 amino acids. Trimming took 0 bases from V and 4 from J, leaving 12 bases between them. Germline CDR1 is DFQATT and CDR2 is SNEGSKA (reference sequence). CDR3: CSARDPAGSTEAFF. The CDR3, as DNA: TGCAGTGCTAGAGATCCGGCGGGTAGCACTGAAGCTTTCTTT.

This clonotype was found many times. The rearrangement joins TRBV20-1 to TRBJ2-3, with D unclear. Trimming removed 0 bases at V and 9 bases at J, with 16 bases between. The V gene's germline CDR1 is DFQATT and CDR2 SNEGSKA (reference sequence). The CDR3 is 14 amino acids. This CDR3 is CSARDTGARRTQYF. The CDR3 DNA reads as TGCAGTGCTAGAGATACGGGTGCGCGGCGGACGCAGTATTTT.

This clonotype was seen repeatedly, ten times or more. The rearrangement links TRBV5-1 to TRBJ2-7, with TRBD2 matching over 8 bases. V lost 0 bases, J lost 2 bases, and 4 bases stayed unmatched. The CDR3 is 15 residues long. Germline CDR1 and CDR2: SGHRS and YFSETQ. As DNA, the CDR3 is TGCGCCAGCAGCTTGGACAGCGGGGGTACCTACGAGCAGTACTTC. Its translation: CASSLDSGGTYEQYF.

This clonotype occurred a few times. The gene calls are TRBV27 and TRBJ2-3; D is possibly TRBD1 or TRBD2 (5 bases each). V dropped 2 bases and J dropped 4 bases, with 16 bases sitting between them. Germline values: CDR1 MNHEY, CDR2 SMNVEV (reference sequence). The CDR3 sequence is 16 residues long. CDR3 sequence: CASSLEGRLFSDTQYF. CDR3 nucleotide sequence: TGTGCCAGCAGTTTAGAGGGGCGCCTATTTTCAGATACGCAGTATTTT.

This clonotype appeared many times. The chain links TRBV12-3 or TRBV12-4 to TRBJ2-4, with 15 bases that match TRBD2. Trimming cost V 4 bases and J 10 bases; bases outside gene matches: 8. The CDR3 has 16 amino acids. CDR3 in amino acids: CASSSPGLAGGVIQYF. The DNA for the CDR3 is TGTGCCAGCAGTTCTCCGGGACTAGCGGGAGGAGTGATTCAGTACTTC.

This clonotype came up many times. The chain combines TRBV5-1 with TRBJ2-1; 9 bases match TRBD2. The germline CDR1 and CDR2 sequences are SGHRS and YFSETQ. V shed 6 bases and J 4 bases; nucleotides not matched to a gene: 8. The CDR3 is 15 residues long. CDR3 amino acids: CASTLETSGYNEQFF. CDR3 in DNA: TGCGCCAGCACTCTAGAGACTAGCGGATACAATGAGCAGTTCTTC.

This clonotype was found a few times. The chain links TRBV7-9 to TRBJ2-7, with 9 positions matching TRBD2. Per germline, CDR1 SEHNR and CDR2 FQNEAQ (reference sequence). The ends lost 5 bases at V and 2 bases at J; junction bases unmatched: 4. The CDR3 contains 14 residues. The CDR3 reads CASSVSGSAYEQYF. DNA for the CDR3: TGTGCCAGCAGCGTTAGCGGGAGTGCCTACGAGCAGTACTTC.

This clonotype occurred many times. Here the CDR3 reads CASGPGTGYLGNEQFF. The CDR3 bases are TGTGCCAGCGGTCCCGGGACAGGGTATCTGGGCAATGAGCAGTTCTTC. This sequence joins TRBV12-3 or TRBV12-4 and TRBJ2-1; TRBD1 matches 9 bases. The CDR3 length is 16 residues. The junction had 14 bases not matched to a gene; V was cut back by 8 bases and J by 6 bases.

The chain couples TRBV7-2 to TRBJ2-3; 9 bases match TRBD1. The CDR3 is made up of 17 amino acids. CDR1 is SGHTA and CDR2 is FQGNSA in the germline V gene. Unmatched junction bases numbered 13, after V lost 5 bases and J lost 4 bases. The CDR3 sequence: CASSIQTGTGRPDTQYF. CDR3 nucleotide sequence: TGTGCCAGCAGCATCCAGACCGGGACAGGGCGACCAGATACGCAGTATTTT.

This clonotype was seen more than once but under ten times. The rearrangement uses TRBV5-4 and TRBJ1-1; the match to TRBD1 covers 7 bases. The ends lost 0 bases at V and 7 bases at J; junction bases unmatched: 9. The CDR3 length is 15 residues. The germline V gene encodes CDR1 SGHNT and CDR2 YYREEE (reference sequence). CDR3 protein: CASSLVTGAAGEAFF. In DNA form, the CDR3 reads TGTGCCAGCAGCTTGGTTACAGGGGCGGCCGGTGAAGCTTTCTTT.

The sample holds many counts of this clonotype. The chain is built from TRBV30 and TRBJ2-7, with 7 bases fitting TRBD1. This CDR3 is 12 amino acids long. V lost 6 bases to trimming and J lost 2 bases; unmatched junction nucleotides: 4. Germline CDR1 reads GTSNPN; CDR2 reads SVGIG (reference sequence). The CDR3 DNA follows: TGTGCCTGCAAACAGGGGACCTACGAGCAGTACTTC. Protein product: CACKQGTYEQYF.

This rearrangement joins TRBV2 to TRBJ1-5; perhaps TRBD1 as D (5 bases). CDR1 is SNHLY and CDR2 is FYNNEI in the germline V gene. The CDR3 is 16 amino acids. The V gene lost 5 bases and the J gene lost 3 bases, with 17 bases spanning the gap. For the CDR3, the DNA is TGTGCCAGCAGTCCCCAGGGAGCAGGAATCAATCAGCCCCAGCATTTT. Protein product: CASSPQGAGINQPQHF.

This clonotype was seen at least ten times. The DNA for the CDR3 is TGTGCCAGCTCACCCCGGGACAGGGTCTATGGAAACACCATATATTTT. Translating it yields CASSPRDRVYGNTIYF. The chain combines TRBV18 with TRBJ1-3; 9 bases align to TRBD1. The CDR3 sequence is 16 residues long. Looked up from germline, CDR1 is KGHSH and CDR2 is LQKENI. After removal of 3 bases from V and 3 bases from J, the junction contained 6 bases not matched to a gene.

By proportion, this clonotype is large. This chain uses TRBV28 with TRBJ2-1; 9 nucleotides line up with TRBD2. After removal of 5 bases from V and 6 bases from J, the junction contained 5 bases not matched to a gene. The CDR3 runs to 14 residues. CDR1 is MDHEN, CDR2 SYDVKM, per germline. The CDR3 coding sequence is TGTGCCAGCAGTCCGGGACTAGCAGGCAATGAGCAGTTCTTC. Protein product: CASSPGLAGNEQFF.

This clonotype has at least ten counts. The CDR3 loop is CATSRDPGGSQETQYF. CDR3 sequence (DNA): TGTGCCACCAGCAGAGACCCAGGGGGCTCTCAAGAGACCCAGTACTTC. This chain uses TRBV15 with TRBJ2-5; 8 nucleotides match TRBD1. Germline-derived CDR1 and CDR2 are LNHNV and YYDKDF (reference sequence). Trimming took 0 bases from V and 2 from J; bases not matched to a gene: 5. The CDR3 is 16 amino acids.

This clonotype came up many times. The CDR3 nucleotides are TGCAGTGCTAGAGCTATGGGGACAGCCCAAGAGACCCAGTACTTC. Translating gives CSARAMGTAQETQYF. V gene TRBV20-1 combines with J gene TRBJ2-5; 7 nucleotides match TRBD1. V lost 1 base, J lost 1 base, and 6 bases stayed unmatched. In germline, CDR1 is DFQATT, CDR2 SNEGSKA (reference sequence). This CDR3 contains 15 residues.